The present T cell receptor (beta chain) was sequenced within a study of T cells in pancreatic ductal adenocarcinoma. Selected pancreatic ductal adenocarcinoma patients had undergone surgery without neoadjuvant therapy. This clone was counted only a few times. Its antigen is still unknown. Sequenced by immunoSEQ multiplex PCR; TCRdb stores in-frame clones only, minus some. The table shows more than 85,000 clones, with 90% to 95% occurring only once. Broader study findings: The resected cohort was biased toward the minority with early-stage disease. Tumor samples had fewer productive templates and approximately 8-fold fewer unique clonotypes than blood. Tumor and blood clonality did not differ significantly, about 0.1 versus 0.065. Tumors hold more CD45RO+ effector T cells, which may bias toward lower diversity.

This CDR3 is built from 15 residues. The germline V and J ends were trimmed by 2 bases and 4 bases, with 12 bases remaining between them. Sequences were obtained from PBMCs. The sequence came from a human donor with pancreatic ductal adenocarcinoma. V gene TRBV6-7 combines with J gene TRBJ1-5; D is ambiguous. TRBV6-7 qualifies as an ORF whose function is uncertain. CDR3 loop: CASSYPRGPNQPQHF. In DNA, the CDR3 is TGTGCCAGCAGTTACCCCAGAGGGCCTAATCAGCCCCAGCATTTT.